This TCR beta chain stems from a study of OX40 agonist ivuxolimab in advanced cancers. Study in general: Eligibility rules accepted prior anti-PD-1, anti-PD-L1 or anti-CTLA-4 therapy, and under 45% had some.

CDR3 length equals 17 residues. Germline V CDR1 and CDR2: SGHAT, FQNNGV. Trimming left V 4 bases short and J 5 bases short, with 20 bases between. TCRdb's copy holds only in-frame clones and misses some; the assay was immunoSEQ multiplex PCR. The sample holds about 77,000 clones, approximately 82% seen once. Patients were excluded for autoimmune disease history or systemic immunosuppression. Sequencing used CD4+ or CD8+ T cells sorted from blood, obtained in a trial of the OX40 agonist ivuxolimab. The sequence was obtained from an adult with an advanced solid tumor such as melanoma, head and neck, liver or kidney cancer. V is TRBV11-2 and J is TRBJ2-2; D is perhaps TRBD2 (7 bases). In nucleotides, the CDR3 is TGTGCCAGCAGCTCGCCGTGGGGGGGGCGGCGAACCGGGGAGCTGTTTTTT. This encodes CASSSPWGGRRTGELFF.